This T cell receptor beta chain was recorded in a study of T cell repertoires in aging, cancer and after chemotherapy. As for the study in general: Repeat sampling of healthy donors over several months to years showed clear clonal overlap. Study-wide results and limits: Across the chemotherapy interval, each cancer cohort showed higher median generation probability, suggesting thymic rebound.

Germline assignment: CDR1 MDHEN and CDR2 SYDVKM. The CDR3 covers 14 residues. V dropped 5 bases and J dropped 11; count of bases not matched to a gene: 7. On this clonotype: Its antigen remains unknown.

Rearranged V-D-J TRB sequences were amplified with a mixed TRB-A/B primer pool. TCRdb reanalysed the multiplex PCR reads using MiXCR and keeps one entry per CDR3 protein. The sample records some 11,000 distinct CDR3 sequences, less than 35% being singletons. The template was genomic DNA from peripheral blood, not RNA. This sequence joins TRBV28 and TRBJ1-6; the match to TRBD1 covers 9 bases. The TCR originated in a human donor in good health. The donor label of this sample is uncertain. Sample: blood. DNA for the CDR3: TGTGCCAGCAGTGGGACAGGGCTTATGACACCCCTCCACTTT. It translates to CASSGTGLMTPLHF.